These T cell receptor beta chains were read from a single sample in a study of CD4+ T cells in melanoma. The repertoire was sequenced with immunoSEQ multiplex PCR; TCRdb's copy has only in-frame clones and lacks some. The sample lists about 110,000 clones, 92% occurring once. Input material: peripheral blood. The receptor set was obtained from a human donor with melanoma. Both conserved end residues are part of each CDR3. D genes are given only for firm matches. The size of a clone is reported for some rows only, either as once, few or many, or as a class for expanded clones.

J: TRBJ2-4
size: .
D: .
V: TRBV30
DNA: TGTGCCTGGTCCAAGGTGCCCAAAAACATTCAGTACTTC
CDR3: CAWSKVPKNIQYF

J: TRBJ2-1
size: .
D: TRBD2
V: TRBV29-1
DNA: TGCAGCGTTCTGAACCCTAGCGGGAATGAGCAGTTCTTC
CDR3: CSVLNPSGNEQFF

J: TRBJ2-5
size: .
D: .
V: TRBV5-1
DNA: TGCGCCAGCAGCTTGGGTCTAGTGCAAGAGACCCAGTACTTC
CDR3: CASSLGLVQETQYF

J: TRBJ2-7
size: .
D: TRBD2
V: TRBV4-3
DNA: TGCGCCAGCAGCCAAGGTCAGCGGGGGGCCTACGAGCAGTACTTC
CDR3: CASSQGQRGAYEQYF

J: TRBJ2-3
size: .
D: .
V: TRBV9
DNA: TGTGCCAGCAGCCCCGGGGACTCCCGAGGGGATACGCAGTATTTT
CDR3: CASSPGDSRGDTQYF

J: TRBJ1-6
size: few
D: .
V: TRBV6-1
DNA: TGTGCCAGCAGTAGGACGGACTATAATTCACCCCTCCACTTT
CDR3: CASSRTDYNSPLHF

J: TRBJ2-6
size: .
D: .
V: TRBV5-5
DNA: TGTGCCAGCAGCCGCAGGGAAACTGGGGCCAACGTCCTGACTTTC
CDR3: CASSRRETGANVLTF

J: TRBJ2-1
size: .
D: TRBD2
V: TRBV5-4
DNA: TGTGCCAGCACCCGACTAGCGGGACGTTATGAGCAGTTCTTC
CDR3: CASTRLAGRYEQFF

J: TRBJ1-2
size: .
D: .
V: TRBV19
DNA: TGTGCCAGTAGTCCCCCGGACAACTATGGCTACACCTTC
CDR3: CASSPPDNYGYTF

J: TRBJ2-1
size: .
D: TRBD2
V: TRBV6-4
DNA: TGTGCCAGCAGTGCCTCTATAGCGGGGGCGGGGGATGAGCAGTTCTTC
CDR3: CASSASIAGAGDEQFF

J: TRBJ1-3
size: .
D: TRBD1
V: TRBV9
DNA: TGTGCCAGCAGCGCCTCCGGGACAGCAGGAAACACCATATATTTT
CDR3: CASSASGTAGNTIYF

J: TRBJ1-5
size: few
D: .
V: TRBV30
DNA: TGTGCCTGGGGGGCCTCGACAGCTAGGTATCAGCCCCAGCATTTT
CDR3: CAWGASTARYQPQHF

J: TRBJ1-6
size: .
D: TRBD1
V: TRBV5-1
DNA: TGCGCCAGCAGCTTGGCCGGAAGGGGGCGTTCACCCCTCCACTTT
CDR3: CASSLAGRGRSPLHF

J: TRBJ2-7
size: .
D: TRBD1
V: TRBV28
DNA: TGTGCCAGCAGTTTACCGGGACAGATACGAGCCTACGAGCAGTACTTC
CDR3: CASSLPGQIRAYEQYF

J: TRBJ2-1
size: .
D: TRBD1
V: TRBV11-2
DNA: TGTGCCAGCAGCTTTTTTATCGACAGGGCCACGAGTGAGCAGTTCTTC
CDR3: CASSFFIDRATSEQFF

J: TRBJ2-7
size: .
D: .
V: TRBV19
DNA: TGTGCCAGTAGTAACGGCCTAAGCTCCTACGAGCAGTACTTC
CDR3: CASSNGLSSYEQYF

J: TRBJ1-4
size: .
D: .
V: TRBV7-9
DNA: TGTGCCAGCAGCTTAGAGTACGAGGCCTGGGGTACTAATGAAAAACTGTTTTTT
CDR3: CASSLEYEAWGTNEKLFF

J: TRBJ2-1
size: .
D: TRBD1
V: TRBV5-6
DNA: TGTGCCAGCAGCCAAATTACAGGGGATGGTGAGCAGTTCTTC
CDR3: CASSQITGDGEQFF

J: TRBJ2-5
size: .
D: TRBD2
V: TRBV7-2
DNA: TGTGCCAGCAGCATTAGCGGGGGGCCGGCCTCAGCGACCCAGTACTTC
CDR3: CASSISGGPASATQYF

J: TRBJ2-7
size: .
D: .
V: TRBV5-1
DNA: TGCGCCAGCAGCGTGACTAGTGGGAGCTCCTACGAGCAGTACTTC
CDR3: CASSVTSGSSYEQYF

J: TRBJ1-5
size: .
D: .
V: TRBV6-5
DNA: TGTGCCAGCAGGCCAGGCGGAAGCAATCAGCCCCAGCATTTT
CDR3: CASRPGGSNQPQHF

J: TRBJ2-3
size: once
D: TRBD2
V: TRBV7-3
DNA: TGTGCCAGCAGCTTAGGGGGACTAGACACAGATACGCAGTATTTT
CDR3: CASSLGGLDTDTQYF

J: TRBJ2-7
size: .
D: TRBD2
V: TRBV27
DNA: TGTGCCAGCAGTTTACAAGCGGGAGGCTACGAGCAGTACTTC
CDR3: CASSLQAGGYEQYF

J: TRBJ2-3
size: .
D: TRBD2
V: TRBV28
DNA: TGTGCCAGCGGCGGGAGGGCAGATACGCAGTATTTT
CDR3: CASGGRADTQYF

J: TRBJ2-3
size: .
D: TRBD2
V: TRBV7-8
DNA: TGTGCCAGCAGCACTAGACGAGCGGGACTGGGTGATACGCAGTATTTT
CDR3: CASSTRRAGLGDTQYF

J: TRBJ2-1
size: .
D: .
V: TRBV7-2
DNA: TGTGCCAGCAACATAGGGGGACCGACAGCGGAGATCAATGAGCAGTTCTTC
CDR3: CASNIGGPTAEINEQFF

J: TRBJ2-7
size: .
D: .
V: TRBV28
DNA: TGTGCCACTAACGGGGGCCCCCACTACGAGCAGTACTTC
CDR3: CATNGGPHYEQYF

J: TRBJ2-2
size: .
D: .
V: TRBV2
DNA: TGTGCCAGCCGGCAGGGTTATGGGGAGCTGTTTTTT
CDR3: CASRQGYGELFF

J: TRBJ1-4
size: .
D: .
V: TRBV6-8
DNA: TGTGCCAGCAGTTACTCTACGGAGGGTGGTAATGAAAAACTGTTTTTT
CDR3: CASSYSTEGGNEKLFF

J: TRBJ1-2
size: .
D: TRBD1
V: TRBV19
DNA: TGTGCCAGTACCACGACGGGACAGGGGAGATATGGCTACACCTTC
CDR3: CASTTTGQGRYGYTF

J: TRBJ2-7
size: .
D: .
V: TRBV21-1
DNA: TGTGCCAGCAGCAAACTGGACAGGGGGCCATACTGCCCCTACGAGCAGTACTTC
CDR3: CASSKLDRGPYCPYEQYF

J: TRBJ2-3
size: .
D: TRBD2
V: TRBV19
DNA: TGTGCCAGTAGTATAGATCTCCCGTCTGGCGGGGGACGGGGAGATACGCAGTATTTT
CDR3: CASSIDLPSGGGRGDTQYF

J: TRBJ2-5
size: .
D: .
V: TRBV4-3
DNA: TGCGCCAGCAGCCAAGATGTCGGGGAGACCCAGTACTTC
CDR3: CASSQDVGETQYF

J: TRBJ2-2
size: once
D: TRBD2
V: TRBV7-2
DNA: TGTGCCAGCAGCCCCAGACTAGCGGGGACCGGGGAGCTGTTTTTT
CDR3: CASSPRLAGTGELFF

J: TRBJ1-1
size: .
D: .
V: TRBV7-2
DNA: TGTGCCAGCAGCTTTACAGGTCTGGGGACTGAAGCTTTCTTT
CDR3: CASSFTGLGTEAFF

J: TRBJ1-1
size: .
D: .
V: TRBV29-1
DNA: TGCAGCGTTGAAAGGCAAGCGAACACTGAAGCTTTCTTT
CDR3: CSVERQANTEAFF

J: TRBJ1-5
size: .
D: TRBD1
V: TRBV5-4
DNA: TGTGCCAGCAGCGCGACCCGACAGGGAGGGCAGCCCCAGCATTTT
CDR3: CASSATRQGGQPQHF

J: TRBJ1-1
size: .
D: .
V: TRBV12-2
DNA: TGTGCAAGTCGCTTACCCGAAAACAGGGGGCGTTGGACTGAAGCTTTCTTT
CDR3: CASRLPENRGRWTEAFF

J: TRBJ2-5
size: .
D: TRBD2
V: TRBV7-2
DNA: TGTGCCAGCAGCTTAGCGAGGGCTAGCGGACCCGAGCCCCAGTACTTC
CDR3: CASSLARASGPEPQYF

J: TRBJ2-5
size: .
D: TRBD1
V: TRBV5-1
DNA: TGCGCCAGCAGTTGGGCCGGGACAGGAGGAGAGACCCAGTACTTC
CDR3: CASSWAGTGGETQYF

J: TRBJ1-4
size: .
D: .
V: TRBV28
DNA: TGTGGGAGCTGGGGTAGAGGAGAAAAACTGTTTTTT
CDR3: CGSWGRGEKLFF

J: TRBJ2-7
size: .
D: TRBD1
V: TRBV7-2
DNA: TGTGCCAGCAGCTTACTACGACCGGGACAGATATTCTCCTACGAGCAGTACTTC
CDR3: CASSLLRPGQIFSYEQYF

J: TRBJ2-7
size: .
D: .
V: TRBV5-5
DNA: TGTGCCAGCAGCTTGACCCCCCAAAATACCTACGAGCAGTACTTC
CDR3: CASSLTPQNTYEQYF

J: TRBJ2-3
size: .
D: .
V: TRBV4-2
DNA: TGTGCCAGCAGCCATTCTCCGGGATCTCCGACAGATACGCAGTATTTT
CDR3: CASSHSPGSPTDTQYF

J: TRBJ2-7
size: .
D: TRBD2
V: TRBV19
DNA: TGTGCCAGTAGTATATTAGGAGCGGGAGGCTACGAGCAGTACTTC
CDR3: CASSILGAGGYEQYF

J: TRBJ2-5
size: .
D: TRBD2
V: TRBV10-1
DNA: TGCGCCAGAGAGCCGGGACTAGACCGTGTGGAAGAGACCCAGTACTTC
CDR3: CAREPGLDRVEETQYF

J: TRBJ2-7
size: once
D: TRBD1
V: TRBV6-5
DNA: TGTGCCAGCAGACGGGGACAGGGGGCGTACGAGCAGTACTTC
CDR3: CASRRGQGAYEQYF

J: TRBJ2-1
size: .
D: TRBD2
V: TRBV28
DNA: TGTGCCAGCACCCCCCTTGGGACTAGCGGGAAAAATGAGCAGTTCTTC
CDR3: CASTPLGTSGKNEQFF